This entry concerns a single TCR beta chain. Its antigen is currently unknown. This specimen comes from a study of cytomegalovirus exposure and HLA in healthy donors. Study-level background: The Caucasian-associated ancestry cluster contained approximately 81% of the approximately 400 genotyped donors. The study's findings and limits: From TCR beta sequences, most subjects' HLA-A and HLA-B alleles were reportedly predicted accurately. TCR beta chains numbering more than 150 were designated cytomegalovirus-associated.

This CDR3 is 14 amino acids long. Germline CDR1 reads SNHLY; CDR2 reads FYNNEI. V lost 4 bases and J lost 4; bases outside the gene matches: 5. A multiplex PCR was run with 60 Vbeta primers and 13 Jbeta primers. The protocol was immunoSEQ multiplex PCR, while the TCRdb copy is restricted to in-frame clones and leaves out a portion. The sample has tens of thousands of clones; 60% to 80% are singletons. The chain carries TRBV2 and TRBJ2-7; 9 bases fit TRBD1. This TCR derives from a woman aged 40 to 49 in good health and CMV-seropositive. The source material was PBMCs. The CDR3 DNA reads TGTGCCAGCAGTGCCCGACAGGGGGAATACGAGCAGTACTTC. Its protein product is CASSARQGEYEQYF. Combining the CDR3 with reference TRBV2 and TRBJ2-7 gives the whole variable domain EPEVTQTPSHQVTQMGQEVILRCVPISNHLYFYWYRQILGQKVEFLVSFYNNEISEKSEIFDDQFSVERPDGSNFTLKIRSTKLEDSAMYFCASSARQGEYEQYFGPGTRLTVT.